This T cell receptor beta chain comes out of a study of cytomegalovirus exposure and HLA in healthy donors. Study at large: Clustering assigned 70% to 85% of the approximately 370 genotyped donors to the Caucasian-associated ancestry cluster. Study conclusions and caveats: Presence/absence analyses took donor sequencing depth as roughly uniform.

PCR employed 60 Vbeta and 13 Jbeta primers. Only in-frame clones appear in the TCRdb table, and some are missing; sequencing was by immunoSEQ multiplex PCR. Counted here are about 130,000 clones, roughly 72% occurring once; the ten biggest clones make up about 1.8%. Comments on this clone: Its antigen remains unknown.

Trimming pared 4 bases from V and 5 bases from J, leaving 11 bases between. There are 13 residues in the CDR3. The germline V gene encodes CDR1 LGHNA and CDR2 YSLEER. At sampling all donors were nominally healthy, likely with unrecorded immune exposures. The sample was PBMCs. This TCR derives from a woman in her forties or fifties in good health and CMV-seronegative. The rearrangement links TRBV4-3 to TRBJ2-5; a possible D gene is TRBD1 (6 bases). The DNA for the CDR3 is TGCGCCAGCAGCCCAAACAGGGTGGAGACCCAGTACTTC. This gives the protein CASSPNRVETQYF.